The 17 T cell receptor beta chains given below trace back to one sample, sequenced in a study of blood T cells in healthy people across ages. Using a J-beta primer mix together with a sample-barcoded 5' primer, a second PCR was run for roughly 6 to 12 cycles. TCRdb independently ran MiXCR on the 5' RACE reads; one entry per CDR3 protein. Counted here are approximately 600,000 distinct CDR3 sequences, 58% occurring once; the ten biggest clones make up over 35%. The specimen was blood. These receptors originate from a man between 60 and 70 years old in good health.

This clonotype came up once. The chain employs TRBV6-6 and TRBJ2-1; D is perhaps TRBD1 (5 bases). CDR3 length: 18 amino acids. V was cut by 2 bases and J by 1 base, with 18 bases left in between. CDR1 and CDR2 from the germline V gene are MNHNY and SVGAGI (reference sequence). This chain's CDR3 is CASSYPPRQRSSYNEQFF. CDR3 sequence (DNA): TGTGCCAGCAGTTACCCACCAAGACAGCGCTCTTCCTACAATGAGCAGTTCTTC.

This chain uses TRBV6-2 or TRBV6-3 with TRBJ2-1; 15 bases are shared with TRBD2. Trimming took 11 bases from V and 8 from J; bases not matched to a gene: 34. The CDR3 is 23 residues long. The germline V gene encodes CDR1 MNHEY and CDR2 SVGEGT. Here the CDR3 DNA reads TGTGCCTCCACCTTCAACCATGAGATCGTAACGGTCGGGACTAGCGGGGGGTTCGATGAGCAGTTCTTC. It specifies CASTFNHEIVTVGTSGGFDEQFF.

This sequence joins TRBV7-2 and TRBJ1-4; the D gene is possibly TRBD1 (5 bases). This CDR3 contains 16 residues. Germline loops: CDR1 SGHTA, CDR2 FQGNSA. V shed 5 bases and J shed 8 bases, with 21 bases lying between them. Here the CDR3 reads CASSRGGARGQEKLFF. The DNA for the CDR3 is TGTGCCAGCAGCCGGGGAGGGGCCAGAGGCCAAGAAAAACTGTTTTTT. Together with reference TRBV7-2 and TRBJ1-4, the CDR3 gives the full variable domain: GAGVSQSPSNKVTEKGKDVELRCDPISGHTALYWYRQSLGQGLEFLIYFQGNSAPDKSGLPSDRFSAERTGGSVSTLTIQRTQQEDSAVYLCASSRGGARGQEKLFFGSGTQLSVL.

The rearrangement links TRBV4-2 to TRBJ2-3; 8 bases are shared with TRBD1. The trim removed 0 bases at V and 3 bases at J, leaving 5 bases unmatched. CDR3 length: 16 amino acids. Per germline, CDR1 LGHNA and CDR2 YNFKEQ. CDR3 sequence (DNA): TGTGCCAGCAGCCAAGACGGGACAGGAGGAACAGATACGCAGTATTTT. Its translation: CASSQDGTGGTDTQYF.

The CDR3 nucleotides read TGTGCCAGCAGCTTCGGACAGGGACAGCACGAGCAGTACTTC. Amino acid sequence: CASSFGQGQHEQYF. The J gene is TRBJ2-7, the V gene TRBV7-9, with TRBD1 identical over 8 bases. Germline CDR1 and CDR2: SEHNR and FQNEAQ (reference sequence). This CDR3 has 14 residues. V trimming: 3 bases; J trimming: 5 bases; junction bases outside the gene matches: 6.

The chain joins TRBV5-1 to TRBJ1-1; D is possibly TRBD1 (6 bases). V was clipped by 4 bases and J by 5 bases, with 18 bases between them. Germline loops: CDR1 SGHRS, CDR2 YFSETQ. The length of the CDR3 is 15 residues. The CDR3, as DNA: TGCGCCAGCAGCGTGCAGGCCAGGGGTATAACTGAAGCTTTCTTT. This encodes CASSVQARGITEAFF.

This clonotype was found a few times. The V call is TRBV7-2, the J call TRBJ1-4, with D perhaps TRBD1 (6 bases). This CDR3 spans 13 amino acids. Germline V gene data show CDR1 as SGHTA and CDR2 as FQGNSA. Deletions cut 4 bases from V and 11 bases from J, with 14 bases between. The CDR3 is CASSSLLTGKLFF. The CDR3 DNA sequence: TGTGCCAGCAGCTCCCTTTTAACAGGGAAACTGTTTTTT.

The chain is built from TRBV2 and TRBJ1-2; D gene unclear. The CDR3 length is 12 residues. V was pared by 3 bases and J by 6 bases, with 8 bases between. Germline lookup yields CDR1 SNHLY and CDR2 FYNNEI. CDR3: CASSESGHGYTF. The CDR3 DNA sequence: TGTGCCAGCAGTGAGTCCGGCCATGGCTACACCTTC.

The chain employs TRBV2 and TRBJ1-2; TRBD1 matches at 7 bases. The length of the CDR3 is 15 residues. Germline V lookup: CDR1 SNHLY, CDR2 FYNNEI. J was trimmed by 2 bases and V by 0 bases; bases with no gene match: 3. CDR3 nucleotides: TGTGCCAGCAGTGAAGCTACGGACAGGAACTATGGCTACACCTTC. Protein: CASSEATDRNYGYTF.

This chain links TRBV7-2 with TRBJ2-5, with D maybe TRBD1 (6 bases). CDR1 and CDR2 from the germline V gene are SGHTA and FQGNSA. Between the trimmed V and J ends, which lost 5 bases and 5 bases, there was a span of 15 bases. The CDR3 is 14 amino acids. The CDR3 nucleotides read TGTGCCAGCAGCCAAGTGGGGGCCAGGGAGACCCAGTACTTC. This translates into CASSQVGARETQYF. The full variable domain, with the rest looked up from reference TRBV7-2 and TRBJ2-5, is GAGVSQSPSNKVTEKGKDVELRCDPISGHTALYWYRQSLGQGLEFLIYFQGNSAPDKSGLPSDRFSAERTGGSVSTLTIQRTQQEDSAVYLCASSQVGARETQYFGPGTRLLVL.

Worth noting for this clonotype: The germline gene is not matched at one end of the junction; a read error may be the cause. The rearrangement links TRBV7-2 to TRBJ2-1, with 7 bases lining up with TRBD1. This CDR3 has 11 amino acids. The germline V gene has CDR1 SGHTA and CDR2 FQGNSA. The CDR3 DNA reads as TGTGCCGGCAGCCCCGACAGGGTCCAGTTCTTC. Translating gives CAGSPDRVQFF.

This clonotype was recorded a few times. In nucleotides, the CDR3 is TGTGCCAGCAGCTTAGTATCCGGATCGGGAGAGCAGTACTTC. This translates into CASSLVSGSGEQYF. The chain uses TRBV11-3 and TRBJ2-4, with D perhaps matching TRBD2 (6 bases). This CDR3 comprises 14 residues. The V end lost 1 base, the J end lost 13 bases, and 17 bases lay between the germline ends. The germline V gene encodes CDR1 SGHNT and CDR2 YENEEA.

The V gene is TRBV9, the J gene TRBJ2-5; 11 positions match TRBD1. The V gene end was trimmed by 0 bases and the J gene end by 5 bases; junction bases not matched to a gene: 6. From germline, CDR1 is SGDLS and CDR2 YYNGEE. The CDR3 extends over 16 amino acids. In DNA, the CDR3 is TGTGCCAGCAGCGTAGCTTGGGGGACAGGGGGTGAGACCCAGTACTTC. As protein: CASSVAWGTGGETQYF.

The J gene is TRBJ2-7, the V gene TRBV2; TRBD1 matches 7 bases. Germline CDR1 reads SNHLY; CDR2 reads FYNNEI. The CDR3 covers 14 residues. With V trimmed by 7 bases and J by 5 bases, 11 bases remained unmatched. As DNA, the CDR3 is TGTGCCAGCATCGAACAGGGGCTCCAGGACGAGCAGTACTTC. Its protein product is CASIEQGLQDEQYF.

The rearrangement links TRBV7-2 to TRBJ2-1; possible D gene TRBD2, 7 bases. The ends were cut back, 5 bases at V and 9 bases at J, with 14 bases in the middle. Germline V lookup: CDR1 SGHTA, CDR2 FQGNSA. This CDR3 comprises 13 residues. CDR3 bases: TGTGCCAGCAGCCCCGCGGGGGCTCGTGAGCAGTTCTTC. Its protein is CASSPAGAREQFF.

This sequence joins TRBV10-3 and TRBJ2-5; 8 bases are a match to TRBD1. V was pared by 8 bases and J by 5 bases, with 7 bases of the junction left unmatched. This CDR3 is 13 amino acids long. CDR1 and CDR2 from the germline V gene are ENHRY and SYGVKD. The CDR3 DNA follows: TGTGCCATCGCGGCAGGGGGCTTGGAGACCCAGTACTTC. Its protein product is CAIAAGGLETQYF.

The chain employs TRBV6-6 and TRBJ2-4; 8 bases are shared with TRBD1. The CDR3 loop spans 12 amino acids. V lost 10 bases to trimming and J lost 9 bases; unmatched junction nucleotides: 8. Germline V gene lookup returns CDR1 MNHNY and CDR2 SVGAGI (reference sequence). The CDR3 DNA reads as TGTGCCACCAGGACAGGGTTGGGCATTCAGTACTTC. Translated, it gives CATRTGLGIQYF.